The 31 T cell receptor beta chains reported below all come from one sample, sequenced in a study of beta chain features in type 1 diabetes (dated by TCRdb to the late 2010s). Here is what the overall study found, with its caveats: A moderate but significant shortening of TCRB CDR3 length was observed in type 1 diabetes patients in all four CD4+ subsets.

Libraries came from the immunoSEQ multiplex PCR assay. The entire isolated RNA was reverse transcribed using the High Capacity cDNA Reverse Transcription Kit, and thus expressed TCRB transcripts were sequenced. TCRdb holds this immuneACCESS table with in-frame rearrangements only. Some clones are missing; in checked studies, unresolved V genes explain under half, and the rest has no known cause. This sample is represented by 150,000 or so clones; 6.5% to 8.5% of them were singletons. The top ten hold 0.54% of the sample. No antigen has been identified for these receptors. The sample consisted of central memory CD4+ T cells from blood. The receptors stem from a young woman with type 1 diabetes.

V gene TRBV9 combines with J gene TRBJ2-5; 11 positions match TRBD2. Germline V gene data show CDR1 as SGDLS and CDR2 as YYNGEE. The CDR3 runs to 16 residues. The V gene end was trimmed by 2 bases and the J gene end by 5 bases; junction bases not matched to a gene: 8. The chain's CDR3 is CASSVGSGRAGETQYF. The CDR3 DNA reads TGTGCCAGCAGCGTCGGTAGCGGGAGGGCGGGTGAGACCCAGTACTTC.

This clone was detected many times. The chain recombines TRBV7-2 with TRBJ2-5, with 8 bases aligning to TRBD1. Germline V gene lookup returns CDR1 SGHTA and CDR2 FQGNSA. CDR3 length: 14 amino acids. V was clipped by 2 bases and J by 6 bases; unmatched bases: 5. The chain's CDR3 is CASSLIDRGQTQYF. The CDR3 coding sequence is TGTGCCAGCAGCTTAATCGACAGGGGACAGACCCAGTACTTC.

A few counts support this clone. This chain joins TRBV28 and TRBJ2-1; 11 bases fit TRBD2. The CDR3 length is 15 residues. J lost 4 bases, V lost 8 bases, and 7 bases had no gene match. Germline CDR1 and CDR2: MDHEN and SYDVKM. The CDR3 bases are TGTGCCAGCTCGGAGACTAGCGGGATATACAATGAGCAGTTCTTC. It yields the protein CASSETSGIYNEQFF. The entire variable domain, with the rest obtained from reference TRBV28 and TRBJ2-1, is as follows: DVKVTQSSRYLVKRTGEKVFLECVQDMDHENMFWYRQDPGLGLRLIYFSYDVKMKEKGDIPEGYSVSREKKERFSLILESASTNQTSMYLCASSETSGIYNEQFFGPGTRLTVL.

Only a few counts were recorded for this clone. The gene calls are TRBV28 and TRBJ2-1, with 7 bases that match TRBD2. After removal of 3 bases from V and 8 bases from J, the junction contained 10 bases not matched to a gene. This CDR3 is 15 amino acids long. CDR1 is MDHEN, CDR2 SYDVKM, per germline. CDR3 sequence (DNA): TGTGCCAGCAGTTTGTCCTCCCGAGGGAGGGATGAGCAGTTCTTC. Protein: CASSLSSRGRDEQFF.

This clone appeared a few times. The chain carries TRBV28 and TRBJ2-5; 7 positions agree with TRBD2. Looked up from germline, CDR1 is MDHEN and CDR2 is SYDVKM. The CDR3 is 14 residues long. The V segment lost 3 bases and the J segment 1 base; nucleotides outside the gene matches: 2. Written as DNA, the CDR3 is TGTGCCAGCAGTTTTGGCGGGAGCCAAGAGACCCAGTACTTC. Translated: CASSFGGSQETQYF.

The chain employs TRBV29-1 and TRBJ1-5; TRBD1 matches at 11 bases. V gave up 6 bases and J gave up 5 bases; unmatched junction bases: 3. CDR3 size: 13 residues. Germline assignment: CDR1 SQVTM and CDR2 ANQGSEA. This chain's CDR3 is CSVGGQGDQPQHF. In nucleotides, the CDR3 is TGCAGCGTGGGGGGACAGGGGGATCAGCCCCAGCATTTT. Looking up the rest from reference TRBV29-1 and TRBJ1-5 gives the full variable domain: SAVISQKPSRDICQRGTSLTIQCQVDSQVTMMFWYRQQPGQSLTLIATANQGSEATYESGFVIDKFPISRPNLTFSTLTVSNMSPEDSSIYLCSVGGQGDQPQHFGDGTRLSIL.

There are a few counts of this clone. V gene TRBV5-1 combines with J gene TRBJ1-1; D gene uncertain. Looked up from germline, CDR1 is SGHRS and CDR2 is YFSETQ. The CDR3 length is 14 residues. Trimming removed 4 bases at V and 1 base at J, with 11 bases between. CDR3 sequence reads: CASSIRIANTEAFF. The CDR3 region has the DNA TGCGCCAGCAGCATTAGAATTGCGAACACTGAAGCTTTCTTT.

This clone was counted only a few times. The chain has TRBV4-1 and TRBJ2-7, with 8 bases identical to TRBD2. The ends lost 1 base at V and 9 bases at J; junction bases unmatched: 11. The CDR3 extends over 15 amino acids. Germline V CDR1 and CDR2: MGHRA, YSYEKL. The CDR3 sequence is CASSQGRGGQGVQYF. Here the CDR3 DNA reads TGCGCCAGCAGCCAAGGCCGGGGGGGGCAAGGGGTGCAGTACTTC.

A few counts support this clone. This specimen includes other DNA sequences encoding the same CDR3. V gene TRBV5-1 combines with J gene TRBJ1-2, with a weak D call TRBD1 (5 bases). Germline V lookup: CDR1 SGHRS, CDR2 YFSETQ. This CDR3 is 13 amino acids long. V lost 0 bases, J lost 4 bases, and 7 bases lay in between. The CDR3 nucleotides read TGCGCCAGCAGCTTGGGAGACAGCTATGGCTACACCTTC. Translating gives CASSLGDSYGYTF.

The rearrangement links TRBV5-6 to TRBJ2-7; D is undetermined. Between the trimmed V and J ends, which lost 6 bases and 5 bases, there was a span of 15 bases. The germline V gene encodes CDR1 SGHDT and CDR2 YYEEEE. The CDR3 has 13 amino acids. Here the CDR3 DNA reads TGTGCCAGCACCCGACTGGCGATCAACGAGCAGTACTTC. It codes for CASTRLAINEQYF.

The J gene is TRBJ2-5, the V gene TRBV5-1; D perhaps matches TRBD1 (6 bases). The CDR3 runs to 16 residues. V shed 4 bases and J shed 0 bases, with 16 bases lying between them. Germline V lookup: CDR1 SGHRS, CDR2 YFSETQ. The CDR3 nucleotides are TGCGCCAGCAGCCCGCCCCTTGGACAGAACCAAGAGACCCAGTACTTC. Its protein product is CASSPPLGQNQETQYF.

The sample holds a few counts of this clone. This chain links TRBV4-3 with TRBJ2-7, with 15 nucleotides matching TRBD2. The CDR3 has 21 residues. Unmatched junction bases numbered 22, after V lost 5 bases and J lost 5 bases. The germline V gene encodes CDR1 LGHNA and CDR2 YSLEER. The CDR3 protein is CASSKHSRGGLAGGPPDEQYF. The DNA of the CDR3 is TGCGCCAGCAGCAAACACTCCCGGGGGGGACTAGCGGGAGGTCCCCCCGACGAGCAGTACTTC.

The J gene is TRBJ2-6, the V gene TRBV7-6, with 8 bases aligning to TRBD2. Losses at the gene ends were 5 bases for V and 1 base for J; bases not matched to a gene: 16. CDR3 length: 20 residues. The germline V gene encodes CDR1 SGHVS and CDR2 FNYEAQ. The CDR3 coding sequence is TGTGCCAGCAGCCCTCTGCGGGGGGATCGCGCGCGGTCTGGGGCCAACGTCCTGACTTTC. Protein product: CASSPLRGDRARSGANVLTF.

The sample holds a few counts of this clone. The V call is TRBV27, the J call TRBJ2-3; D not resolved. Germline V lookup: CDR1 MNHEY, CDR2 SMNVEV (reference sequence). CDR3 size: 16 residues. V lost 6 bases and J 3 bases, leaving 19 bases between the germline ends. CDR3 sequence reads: CASSTYSSVETDTQYF. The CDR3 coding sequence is TGTGCCAGCAGCACTTACTCTTCGGTAGAGACAGATACGCAGTATTTT.

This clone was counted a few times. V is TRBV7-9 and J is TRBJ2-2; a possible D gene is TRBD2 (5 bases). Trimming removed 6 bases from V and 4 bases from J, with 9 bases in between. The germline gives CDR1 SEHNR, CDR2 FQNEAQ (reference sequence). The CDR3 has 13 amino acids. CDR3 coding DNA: TGTGCCAGCAGGAGGGCTGGCACCGGGGAGCTGTTTTTT. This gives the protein CASRRAGTGELFF.

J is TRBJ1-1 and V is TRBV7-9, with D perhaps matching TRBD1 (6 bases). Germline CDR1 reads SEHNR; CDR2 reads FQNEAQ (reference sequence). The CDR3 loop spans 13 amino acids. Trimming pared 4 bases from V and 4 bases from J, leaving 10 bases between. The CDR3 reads CASSSRGVTEAFF. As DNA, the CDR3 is TGTGCCAGCAGCTCCAGGGGCGTCACTGAAGCTTTCTTT.

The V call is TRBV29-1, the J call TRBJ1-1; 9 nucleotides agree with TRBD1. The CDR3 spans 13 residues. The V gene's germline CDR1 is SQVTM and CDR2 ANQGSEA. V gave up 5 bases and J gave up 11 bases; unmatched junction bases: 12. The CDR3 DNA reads TGCAGCGTTTCTACAGGGGGCCAGGGGAAGGCTTTCTTT. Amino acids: CSVSTGGQGKAFF.

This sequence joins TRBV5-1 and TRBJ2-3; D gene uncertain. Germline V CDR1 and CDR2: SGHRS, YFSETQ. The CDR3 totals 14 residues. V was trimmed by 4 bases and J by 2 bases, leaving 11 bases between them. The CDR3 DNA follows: TGCGCCAGCAGCCTCCGACTGTTCACAGATACGCAGTATTTT. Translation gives CASSLRLFTDTQYF.

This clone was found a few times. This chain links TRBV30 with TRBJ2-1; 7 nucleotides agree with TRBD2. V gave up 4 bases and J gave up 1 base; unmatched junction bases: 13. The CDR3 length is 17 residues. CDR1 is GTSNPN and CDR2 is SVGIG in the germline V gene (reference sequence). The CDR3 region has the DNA TGTGCCTGGACGGGATTGCGCGGGAGTTGGTCCTACAATGAGCAGTTCTTC. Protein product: CAWTGLRGSWSYNEQFF.

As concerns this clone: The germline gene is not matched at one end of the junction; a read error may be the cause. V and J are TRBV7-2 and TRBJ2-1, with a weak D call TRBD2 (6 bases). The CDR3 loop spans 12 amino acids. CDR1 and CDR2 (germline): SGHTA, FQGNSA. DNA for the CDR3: TGTGCCAGCAGCGAGGCACGGAAATGGGGGGTCTTC. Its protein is CASSEARKWGVF.

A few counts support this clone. In DNA form, the CDR3 reads TGTGCCAGCAGCCAAGATAGACGCCCCGAGGAGGGTGAGCAGTTCTTC. This gives the protein CASSQDRRPEEGEQFF. The chain joins TRBV14 to TRBJ2-1, with a tentative D call TRBD2 (6 bases). Deletions cut 0 bases from V and 9 bases from J, with 18 bases between. Germline V gene sequence: CDR1 SGHDN, CDR2 FVKESK. The CDR3 loop spans 16 amino acids.

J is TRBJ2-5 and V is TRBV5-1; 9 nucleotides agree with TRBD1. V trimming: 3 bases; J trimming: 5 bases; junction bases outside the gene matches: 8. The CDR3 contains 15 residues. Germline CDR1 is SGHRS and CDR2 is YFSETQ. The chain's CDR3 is CASSSGQGGYETQYF. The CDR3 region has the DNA TGCGCCAGCAGCTCGGGACAGGGTGGGTACGAGACCCAGTACTTC.

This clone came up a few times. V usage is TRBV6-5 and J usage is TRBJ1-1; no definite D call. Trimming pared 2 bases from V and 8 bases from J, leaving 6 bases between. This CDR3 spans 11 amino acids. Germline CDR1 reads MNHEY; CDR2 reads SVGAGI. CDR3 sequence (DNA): TGTGCCAGCAGTTACGCGGGAGAAGCTTTCTTT. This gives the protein CASSYAGEAFF.

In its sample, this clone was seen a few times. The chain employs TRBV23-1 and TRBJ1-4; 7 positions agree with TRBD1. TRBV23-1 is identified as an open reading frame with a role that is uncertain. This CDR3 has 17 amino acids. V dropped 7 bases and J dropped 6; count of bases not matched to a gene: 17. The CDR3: CASTMGQLDMEYEKLFF. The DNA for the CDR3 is TGCGCCAGCACGATGGGACAGTTGGATATGGAGTATGAAAAACTGTTTTTT.

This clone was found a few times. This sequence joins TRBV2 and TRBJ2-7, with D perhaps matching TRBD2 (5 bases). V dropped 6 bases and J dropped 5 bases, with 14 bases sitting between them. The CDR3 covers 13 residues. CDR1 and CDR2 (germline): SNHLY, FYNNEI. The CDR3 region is CASRASLGNEQYF. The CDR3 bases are TGTGCCAGCAGGGCTAGCCTAGGAAACGAGCAGTACTTC.

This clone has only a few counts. DNA for the CDR3: TGTGCCAGCAGCTTGGTAGCGGGAGGAGTAGATACGCAGTATTTT. Translation gives CASSLVAGGVDTQYF. The V gene is TRBV5-4, the J gene TRBJ2-3; TRBD2 aligns across 10 bases. In germline, CDR1 is SGHNT, CDR2 YYREEE (reference sequence). The CDR3 is 15 amino acids. J lost 5 bases, V lost 0 bases, and 3 bases had no gene match.

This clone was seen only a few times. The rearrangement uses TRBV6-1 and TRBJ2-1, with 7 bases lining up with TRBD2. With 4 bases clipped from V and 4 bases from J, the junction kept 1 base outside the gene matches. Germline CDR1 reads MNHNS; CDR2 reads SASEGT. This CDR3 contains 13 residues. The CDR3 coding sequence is TGTGCCAGCAGTGGTAGCGGGTACAATGAGCAGTTCTTC. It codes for CASSGSGYNEQFF.

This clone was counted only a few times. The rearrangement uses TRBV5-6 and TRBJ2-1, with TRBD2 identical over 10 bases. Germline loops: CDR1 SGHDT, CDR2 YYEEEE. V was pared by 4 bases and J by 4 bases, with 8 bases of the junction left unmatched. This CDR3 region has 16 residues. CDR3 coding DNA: TGTGCCAGCAGCCTCGACAGCGGGAGGGGGTACAATGAGCAGTTCTTC. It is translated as CASSLDSGRGYNEQFF.

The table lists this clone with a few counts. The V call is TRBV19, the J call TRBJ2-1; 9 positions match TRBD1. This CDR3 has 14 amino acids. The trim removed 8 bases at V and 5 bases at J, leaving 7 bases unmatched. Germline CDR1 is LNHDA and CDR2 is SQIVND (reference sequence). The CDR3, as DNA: TGTGCCAGTTTGAAAAGGGACAGGGACAATGAGCAGTTCTTC. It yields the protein CASLKRDRDNEQFF.

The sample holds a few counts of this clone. As DNA, the CDR3 is TGTGCCAGCAGCCTCGGGGTTAGCAATCAGCCCCAGCATTTT. Translated, it gives CASSLGVSNQPQHF. The chain uses TRBV7-8 and TRBJ1-5; D is ambiguous. CDR3 length equals 14 residues. The ends were cut back, 5 bases at V and 0 bases at J, with 8 bases in the middle. Germline loops: CDR1 SGHVS, CDR2 FQNEAQ.

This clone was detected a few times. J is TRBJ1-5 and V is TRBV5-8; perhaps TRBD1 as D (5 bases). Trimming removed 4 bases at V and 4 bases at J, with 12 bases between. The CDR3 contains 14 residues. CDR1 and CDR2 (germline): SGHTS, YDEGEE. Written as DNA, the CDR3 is TGTGCCAGCAGCATCGATGACAGAAATCAGCCCCAGCATTTT. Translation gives CASSIDDRNQPQHF.